The 4 T cell receptor beta chains below all came from one sample that was sequenced in a study of spatial heterogeneity in lung cancer. Findings and caveats of the study: One measure, the expanded intratumoral alpha and beta TCR count, tracked tumor mutation counts.

Antigens of these TCRs are unknown. In TCRdb, the 5' RACE reads were re-called with MiXCR into one record per CDR3 protein. The data show some 15,000 distinct CDR3 sequences, roughly 7.3% seen once. As to time point: sample taken at primary tumor resection. The material was lung tumor tissue, obtained at surgery. The receptors derive from a male donor with early-stage non-small cell lung cancer.

This clonotype showed up many times. V and J are TRBV6-9 and TRBJ2-3, with D tentatively TRBD1 or TRBD2 (5 bases each). V dropped 6 bases and J dropped 6 bases, with 13 bases sitting between them. CDR3 length: 13 amino acids. Germline values: CDR1 MNHGY, CDR2 SVAAGI. The CDR3 reads CASSTGADDTQYF. Written as DNA, the CDR3 is TGTGCCAGCAGCACCGGGGCCGACGATACGCAGTATTTT.

This clonotype was detected only a few times. V gene TRBV6-6 combines with J gene TRBJ1-1; D unresolved. The germline gives CDR1 MNHNY, CDR2 SVGAGI (reference sequence). The V and J ends lost 2 bases and 1 base respectively, with 8 bases between them. The CDR3 has 14 residues. CDR3 nucleotides: TGTGCCAGCAGTTACCGCGGTGAGAACACTGAAGCTTTCTTT. Protein product: CASSYRGENTEAFF.

Ten or more counts support this clonotype. This chain uses TRBV20-1 with TRBJ1-1; D gene ambiguous. V dropped 6 bases and J dropped 4 bases, with 12 bases sitting between them. CDR3 length: 12 residues. Germline V lookup: CDR1 DFQATT, CDR2 SNEGSKA (reference sequence). The CDR3 bases are TGCAGTGCCACCACGGTGGGCACTGAAGCTTTCTTT. Translation gives CSATTVGTEAFF.

This clonotype was detected ten times or more. V usage is TRBV29-1 and J usage is TRBJ2-1; D perhaps matches TRBD1 (5 bases). CDR3 length equals 13 residues. V was cut by 5 bases and J by 5 bases, with 13 bases left in between. Germline-derived CDR1 and CDR2 are SQVTM and ANQGSEA. CDR3 bases: TGCAGCGTTAACTTGGGGCTTGACAATGAGCAGTTCTTC. Protein product: CSVNLGLDNEQFF.